This T cell receptor (beta chain) was profiled in a study of Graves' ophthalmopathy and Graves' hyperthyroidism. Study outcomes and limitations: Blood shared most expanded thyroid clonotypes above 0.001 frequency.

At least ten counts were recorded for this clonotype. Its antigen remains unknown. A much larger clone differs by one base, so this may be a read error. Presentation of ophthalmopathy in the donors involved moderate-to-severe activity, CAS ≥3, NOSPECS ≥4 and a duration under 3 months. Diagnostic conclusions were grounded in clinical symptoms, serum thyroxine, TRAb, thyroid ultrasound and orbital computed tomography. PBMCs had their origin in fresh peripheral blood (over 8.5 ml). The authors amplified TCR beta CDR3 regions from RNA transcripts. An initial RT-PCR round employing HTBI primers preceded a second-round multiplex PCR. Each CDR3 protein gets one entry after TCRdb re-called the multiplex PCR reads with MiXCR. The profile shows about 160,000 distinct CDR3 sequences, roughly 36% of them singletons. Sequenced: peripheral blood. The receptor's source is a man between 25 and 39 years old with Graves' ophthalmopathy.

The CDR3 sequence: CASSARKNQPQHF. CDR3 in DNA: TGTGCCAGCAGCGCCCGGAAAAATCAGCCCCAGCATTTT. V is TRBV7-2 and J is TRBJ1-5; D unclear. CDR3 size: 13 residues. V was shortened by 5 bases and J by 4 bases, with 9 bases between the two germline ends. The germline CDR1 and CDR2 sequences are SGHTA and FQGNSA.